This is a list of T cell receptor beta chains from one sample in a study of tumor-infiltrating lymphocytes in oesophageal squamous cell carcinoma. TCRdb re-called the PCR reads with MiXCR, one entry per CDR3 protein. The table lists 9,500 or so distinct CDR3 sequences, under 65% of them singletons. Specimen: esophageal tumor tissue. These receptors came from a female donor with esophageal squamous cell carcinoma. The CDR3 runs from the conserved cysteine through the conserved F or W. A D gene is named only where the DNA matches it firmly. The size field is filled for only some rows; it gives once, few, many or a size class.

>.|TRBV10-3|12|TRBJ2-5|.
CAISPGMETQYF
TGTGCCATCAGTCCTGGAATGGAGACCCAGTACTTC
>once|TRBV7-2|17|TRBJ2-5|TRBD2
CASSPDPSGNQGETQYF
TGTGCCAGCAGCCCCGACCCTAGCGGTAATCAGGGAGAGACCCAGTACTTC
>.|TRBV7-6|13|TRBJ2-5|.
CASSSVRQETQYF
TGTGCCAGCAGTTCAGTGCGGCAAGAGACCCAGTACTTC
>.|TRBV7-2|15|TRBJ2-3|TRBD1
CASSLRGQGYSPLHF
TGTGCCAGCAGCTTACGGGGACAGGGTTATTCACCCCTCCACTTC
>many|TRBV7-9|15|TRBJ2-2|TRBD1
CASSPGTGVTGELFF
TGTGCCAGCAGCCCCGGGACAGGGGTCACCGGGGAGCTGTTTTTT
>many|TRBV12-3/TRBV12-4|11|TRBJ1-2|.
CASSRPPEFFF
TGTGCCAGCAGTCGTCCGCCGGAATTCTTCTTC
>once|TRBV7-4|15|TRBJ2-1|TRBD2
CASSRIAGARGEQFF
TGTGCCAGCAGCCGTATAGCGGGAGCCAGGGGTGAGCAGTTCTTC
>once|TRBV5-1|14|TRBJ1-4|TRBD1
CASSSGQSNEKLFF
TGCGCCAGCAGCTCGGGACAGTCTAATGAAAAACTGTTTTTT
>.|TRBV6-4|13|TRBJ2-5|.
CASSMNSQETQYF
TGTGCCAGCAGTATGAATAGCCAAGAGACCCAGTACTTC
>.|TRBV7-3|15|TRBJ2-5|TRBD2
CASSKLAGVMDEQYF
TGTGCCAGCAGCAAACTAGCGGGAGTTATGGATGAGCAGTACTTC
>few|TRBV9|16|TRBJ1-3|.
CASSAERGTSGNTIYF
TGTGCCAGCAGCGCCGAACGGGGGACTTCTGGAAACACCATATATTTT
>few|TRBV20-1|14|TRBJ2-1|TRBD2
CSALTSGKLSEQFF
TGCAGTGCTTTGACTAGCGGTAAGCTCAGTGAGCAGTTCTTC
>many|TRBV5-1|17|TRBJ1-1|TRBD1
CASSDRDRGRVNTEAFF
TGCGCCAGCAGCGACCGGGACAGGGGGAGGGTCAACACTGAAGCTTTCTTT
>.|TRBV5-1|13|TRBJ2-5|TRBD1
CASSLTLDRAQYF
TGCGCCAGCAGCTTGACCTTGGACAGGGCCCAGTACTTC
>.|TRBV7-2|13|TRBJ1-1|TRBD1
CASRRTGGTEAFF
TGTGCCAGCAGACGGACAGGGGGGACTGAAGCTTTCTTT
>.|TRBV11-1|15|TRBJ2-1|TRBD2
CASSSLAGGNNEQFF
TGTGCCAGCAGCTCTTTAGCGGGAGGCAACAATGAGCAGTTCTTC